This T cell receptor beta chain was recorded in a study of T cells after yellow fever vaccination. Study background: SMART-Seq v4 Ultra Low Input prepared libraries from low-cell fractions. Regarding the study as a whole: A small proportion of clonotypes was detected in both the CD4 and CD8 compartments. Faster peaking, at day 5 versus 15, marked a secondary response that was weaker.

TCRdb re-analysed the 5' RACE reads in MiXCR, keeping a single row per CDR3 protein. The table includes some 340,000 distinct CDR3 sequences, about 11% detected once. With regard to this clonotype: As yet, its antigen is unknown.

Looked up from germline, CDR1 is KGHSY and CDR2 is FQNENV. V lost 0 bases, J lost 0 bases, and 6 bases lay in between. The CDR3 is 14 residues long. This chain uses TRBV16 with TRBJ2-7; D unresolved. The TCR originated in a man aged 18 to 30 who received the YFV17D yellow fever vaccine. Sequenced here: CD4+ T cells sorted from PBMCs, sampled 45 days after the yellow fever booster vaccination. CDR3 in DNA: TGTGCCAGCAGCCAATCCCACAGCTCCTACGAGCAGTACTTC. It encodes CASSQSHSSYEQYF.